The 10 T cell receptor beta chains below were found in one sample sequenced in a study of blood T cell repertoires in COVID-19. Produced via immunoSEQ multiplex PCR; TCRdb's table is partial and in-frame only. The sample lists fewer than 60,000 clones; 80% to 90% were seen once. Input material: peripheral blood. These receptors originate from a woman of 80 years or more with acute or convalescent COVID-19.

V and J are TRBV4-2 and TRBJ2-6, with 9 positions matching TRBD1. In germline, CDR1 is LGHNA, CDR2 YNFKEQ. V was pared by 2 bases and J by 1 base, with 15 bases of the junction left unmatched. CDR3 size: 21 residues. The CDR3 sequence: CASSQTPGDRVIISGANVLTF. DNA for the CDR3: TGTGCCAGCAGCCAAACCCCGGGGGACAGGGTAATAATTTCTGGGGCCAACGTCCTGACTTTC.

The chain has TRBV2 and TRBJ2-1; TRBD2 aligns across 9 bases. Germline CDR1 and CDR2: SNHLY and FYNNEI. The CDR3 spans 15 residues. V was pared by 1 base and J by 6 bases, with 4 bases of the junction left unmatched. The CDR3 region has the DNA TGTGCCAGCAGTGAAGTTGCGGGGGGGCCCAATGAGCAGTTCTTC. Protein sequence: CASSEVAGGPNEQFF.

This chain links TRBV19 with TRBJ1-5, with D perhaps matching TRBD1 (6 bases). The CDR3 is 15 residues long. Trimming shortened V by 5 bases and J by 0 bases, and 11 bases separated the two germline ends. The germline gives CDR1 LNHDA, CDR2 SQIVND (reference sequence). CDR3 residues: CASSQGQYSNQPQHF. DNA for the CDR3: TGTGCCAGTAGTCAAGGACAGTATAGCAATCAGCCCCAGCATTTT.

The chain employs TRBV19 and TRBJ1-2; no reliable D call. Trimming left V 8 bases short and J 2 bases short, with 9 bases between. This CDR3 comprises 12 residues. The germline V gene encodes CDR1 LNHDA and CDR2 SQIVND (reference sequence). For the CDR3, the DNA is TGTGCCAGTTTGGGCAGGAACTATGGCTACACCTTC. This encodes CASLGRNYGYTF.

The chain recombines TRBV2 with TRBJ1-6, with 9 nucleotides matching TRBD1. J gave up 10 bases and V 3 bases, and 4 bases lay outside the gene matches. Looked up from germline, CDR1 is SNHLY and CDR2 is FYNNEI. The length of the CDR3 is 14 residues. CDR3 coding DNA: TGTGCCAGCAGTGAGACGGACAGGGGATCACCCCTCCACTTT. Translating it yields CASSETDRGSPLHF.

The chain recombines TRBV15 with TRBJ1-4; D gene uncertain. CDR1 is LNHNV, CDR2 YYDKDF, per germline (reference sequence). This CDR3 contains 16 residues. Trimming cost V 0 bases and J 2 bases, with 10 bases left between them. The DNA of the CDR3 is TGTGCCACCAGCAGAGAGTTGAGGCTGACTAATGAAAAACTGTTTTTT. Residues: CATSRELRLTNEKLFF.

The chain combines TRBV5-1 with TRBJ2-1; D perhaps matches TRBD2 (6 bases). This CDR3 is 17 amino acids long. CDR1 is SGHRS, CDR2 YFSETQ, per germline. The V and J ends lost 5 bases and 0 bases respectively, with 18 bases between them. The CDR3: CASRILPGLSSYNEQFF. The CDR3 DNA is TGCGCCAGCAGAATCTTACCGGGACTGAGCTCCTACAATGAGCAGTTCTTC.

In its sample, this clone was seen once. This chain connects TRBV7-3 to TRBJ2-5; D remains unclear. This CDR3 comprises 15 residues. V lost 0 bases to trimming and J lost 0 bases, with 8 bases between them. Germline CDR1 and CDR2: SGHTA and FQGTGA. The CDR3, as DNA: TGTGCCAGCAGCTTAACCGGGTCAAACCAAGAGACCCAGTACTTC. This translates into CASSLTGSNQETQYF.

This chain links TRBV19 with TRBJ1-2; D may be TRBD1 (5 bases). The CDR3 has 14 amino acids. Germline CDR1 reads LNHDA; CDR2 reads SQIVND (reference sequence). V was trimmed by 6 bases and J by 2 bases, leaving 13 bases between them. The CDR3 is CASSEWGENYGYTF. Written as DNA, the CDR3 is TGTGCCAGTAGCGAATGGGGCGAAAACTATGGCTACACCTTC.

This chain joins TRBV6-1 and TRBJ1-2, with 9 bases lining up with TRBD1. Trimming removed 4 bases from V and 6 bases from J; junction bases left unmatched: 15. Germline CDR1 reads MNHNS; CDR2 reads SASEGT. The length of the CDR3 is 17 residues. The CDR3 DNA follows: TGTGCCAGCAGTGGCCCCGGACAGGGGATTGGCAAAGATGGCTACACCTTC. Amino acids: CASSGPGQGIGKDGYTF.